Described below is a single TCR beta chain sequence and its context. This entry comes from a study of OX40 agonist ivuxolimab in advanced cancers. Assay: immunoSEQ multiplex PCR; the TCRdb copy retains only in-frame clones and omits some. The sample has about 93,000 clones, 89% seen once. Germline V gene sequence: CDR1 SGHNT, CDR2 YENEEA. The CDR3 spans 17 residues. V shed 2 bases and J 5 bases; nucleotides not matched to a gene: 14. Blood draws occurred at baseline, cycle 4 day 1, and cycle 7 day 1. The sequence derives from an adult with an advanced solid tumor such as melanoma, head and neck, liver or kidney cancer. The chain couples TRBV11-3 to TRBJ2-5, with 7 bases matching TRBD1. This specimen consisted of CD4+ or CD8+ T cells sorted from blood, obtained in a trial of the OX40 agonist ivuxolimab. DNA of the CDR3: TGTGCCAGCAGCTTACAGTTCGGGACAGAACGAGAGGAGACCCAGTACTTC. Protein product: CASSLQFGTEREETQYF.